This TCR beta chain was profiled in a study of OX40 agonist ivuxolimab in advanced cancers. General notes on the study: Ivuxolimab was a fully human IgG2 agonistic monoclonal antibody targeting the costimulatory receptor OX40 (CD134). Intravenous ivuxolimab was administered to patients every 2 weeks at six dose levels: 0.01, 0.1, 0.3, 1.5, 3 and 10 mg/kg. Of the roughly 52 dose-escalation patients, hepatocellular carcinoma was present in around 20, melanoma in roughly 15, renal cell carcinoma in 9 and head and neck cancer in 9. In the dose-escalation cohort, approximately 83% of patients were male, and the mean age was 60 years with a range of about 23 to 79. Patients were allowed to have had prior anti-PD-1, anti-PD-L1 or anti-CTLA-4 therapy, and around 43% of the dose-escalation patients had been treated with checkpoint inhibitors. Partial responses were achieved by three dose-escalation patients, of whom one had hepatocellular carcinoma and two had cutaneous melanoma. Peripheral TCRbeta sequencing was intended to test whether TCR sequence diversity was altered and clonal T-cell expansion was caused by ivuxolimab. The monotherapy dose-escalation portion (N ≈ 57 patients) of the phase I ivuxolimab trial is reported in the paper. The paper's findings and limits, for the study overall: At doses of 0.1 to 3.0 mg/kg, clonal expansion of both CD4+ and CD8+ T cells in blood was seen between baseline and week 6. Low levels of normalized T-cell clonal expansion were also seen in some nonresponding patients. In partial responders in the 0.1-3.0 mg/kg groups, normalized peripheral clonal expansion was found to be among the lowest, especially among CD8+ T cells. Which antigens the clonally expanded peripheral T cells were specific for was not determined. After ivuxolimab, expanded clones were on average more numerous among CD8+ T cells than among CD4+ T cells.

To sequence the TCRbeta CDR3 region, genomic DNA was isolated from the sorted cells. TCRbeta CDR3 regions were sequenced using the immunoSEQ Assay. TCRdb provides this immuneACCESS table in a form limited to in-frame rearrangements. Some clones are lacking; in checked studies, under half of them reflect an unresolved V gene, and why the rest are absent is not known. For this sample the table gives tens of thousands of clones, of which roughly 80% were detected only once. Around 9.3% of the sample lies in the top ten. On this clone: This clone's antigen is unknown. No much larger clone is present one base from it, and per-base qualities are unavailable.

The germline V gene (reference sequence) supplies CDR1 SGHKS and CDR2 YYEKEE. Ends trimmed: V by 0 bases, J by 1 base; bases unmatched to a gene: 4. From cysteine to phenylalanine, the CDR3 is 16 amino acids long. CDR3 DNA is the only sequence kept; it has 48 bases, read in frame from the first base. Patients with a history of autoimmune disease or receiving systemic immunosuppression were excluded from the trial. Peripheral blood for TCR sequencing was drawn from every dose cohort at baseline, at cycle 4 day 1 and at cycle 7 day 1. Samples came from an open-label, multicenter, first-in-human phase I dose-escalation trial of ivuxolimab. Adults with locally advanced or metastatic melanoma, renal cell, hepatocellular, or head and neck squamous cell carcinoma were enrolled in the trial. CD4+ and CD8+ T cells were sorted separately from peripheral blood before TCR sequencing.

The sample in question was CD4+ or CD8+ T cells sorted from blood, obtained in a trial of the OX40 agonist ivuxolimab. This sequence originates from an adult with an advanced solid tumor such as melanoma, head and neck, liver or kidney cancer. The chain is encoded by TRBV5-5 joined to TRBJ2-7; TRBD1 agrees with 10 junctional bases. The base sequence is TGTGCCAGCAGCTTGGGACAGGGGGCGTTATCCTACGAGCAGTACTTC. Its protein reads: CASSLGQGALSYEQYF. When the CDR3 is completed using the reference TRBV5-5 and TRBJ2-7 genes on either side, the full variable domain is DAGVTQSPTHLIKTRGQQVTLRCSPISGHKSVSWYQQVLGQGPQFIFQYYEKEERGRGNFPDRFSARQFPNYSSELNVNALLLGDSALYLCASSLGQGALSYEQYFGPGTRLTVT.